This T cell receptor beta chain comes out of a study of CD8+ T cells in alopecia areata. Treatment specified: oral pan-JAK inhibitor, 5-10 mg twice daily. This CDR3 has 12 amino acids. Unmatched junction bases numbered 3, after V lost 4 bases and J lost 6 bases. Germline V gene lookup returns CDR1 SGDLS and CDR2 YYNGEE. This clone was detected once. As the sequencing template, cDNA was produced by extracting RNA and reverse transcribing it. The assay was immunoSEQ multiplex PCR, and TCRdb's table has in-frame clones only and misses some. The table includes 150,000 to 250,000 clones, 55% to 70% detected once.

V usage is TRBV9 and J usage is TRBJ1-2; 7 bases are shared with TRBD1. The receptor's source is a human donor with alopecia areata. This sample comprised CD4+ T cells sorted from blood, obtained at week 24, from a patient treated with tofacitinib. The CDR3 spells CASSNTGDGYTF. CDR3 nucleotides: TGTGCCAGCAGCAACACAGGGGATGGCTACACCTTC.